The 19 T cell receptor beta chains reported below all come from one sample, sequenced in a study of T cells after yellow fever vaccination (dated by TCRdb to 2018 to 2020). To prepare the library, 5' RACE was applied. The instrument was an Illumina HiSeq 2500. TCRdb trimmed public reads at Q25 via fastp, called clones via MiXCR and kept in-frame beta chains. All rows with the same CDR3 protein become a single entry with the most common DNA and genes. The sample table shows 620,000 or so distinct CDR3 sequences, and about a sixth are seen once. The ten largest make up 15% to 20% of the sample. The label giving this sample's treatment or condition can be read as: live attenuated yellow fever vaccine strain. The material sequenced was PBMCs, taken more than 4 days after the first yellow fever vaccination. These receptors originate from a man between 18 and 29 years old who received the YFV17D yellow fever vaccine.

This clonotype occurred a few times. V usage is TRBV19 and J usage is TRBJ1-1; weak D call: TRBD1 (6 bases). From germline, CDR1 is LNHDA and CDR2 SQIVND (reference sequence). The CDR3 is made up of 17 amino acids. Trimming removed 2 bases at V and 1 base at J, with 17 bases between. CDR3 DNA: TGTGCCAGTAGTATACACAGGGCAGGGGTCCGGAACACTGAAGCTTTCTTT. This codes for CASSIHRAGVRNTEAFF.

The table lists this clonotype with a few counts. The chain combines TRBV6-1 with TRBJ2-4, with D tentatively TRBD2 (7 bases). Germline values: CDR1 MNHNS, CDR2 SASEGT. V shed 6 bases and J shed 5 bases, with 17 bases lying between them. The CDR3 extends over 15 amino acids. The CDR3 sequence is CASSPWGRGQNIQYF. CDR3 in DNA: TGTGCCAGCAGCCCATGGGGGCGGGGGCAAAACATTCAGTACTTC.

This clonotype was seen a few times. The rearrangement links TRBV6-2 or TRBV6-3 to TRBJ2-4; possibly TRBD1 for D (5 bases). Trimming pared 5 bases from V and 0 bases from J, leaving 20 bases between. The germline V gene has CDR1 MNHEY and CDR2 SVGEGT. The CDR3 contains 18 residues. This CDR3 is CASSPPRRQTLAKNIQYF. The CDR3 nucleotides are TGTGCCAGCAGTCCCCCCCGGAGACAGACACTAGCCAAAAACATTCAGTACTTC.

The gene calls are TRBV12-3 or TRBV12-4 and TRBJ2-1, with D possibly TRBD2 on 5 matching bases. The CDR3 sequence is 14 residues long. V was pared by 1 base and J by 7 bases, with 11 bases between. The CDR3 DNA follows: TGTGCCAGCAGTTTAGAGAGGGCAGTGAATGAGCAGTTCTTC. Its translation: CASSLERAVNEQFF.

The table lists this clonotype with a few counts. V is TRBV19 and J is TRBJ2-1, with D unresolved. Germline values: CDR1 LNHDA, CDR2 SQIVND (reference sequence). CDR3 length equals 15 residues. V lost 4 bases to trimming and J lost 5 bases, with 15 bases between them. The CDR3 region is CASSTGPGYDNEQFF. Here the CDR3 DNA reads TGTGCCAGTAGTACTGGACCGGGTTACGACAATGAGCAGTTCTTC.

The table lists this clonotype with a few counts. The chain combines TRBV4-1 with TRBJ2-1, with 7 bases lining up with TRBD2. The trim removed 0 bases at V and 8 bases at J, leaving 4 bases unmatched. This CDR3 is built from 14 residues. The germline V gene has CDR1 MGHRA and CDR2 YSYEKL. The CDR3 coding sequence is TGCGCCAGCAGCCAAGATGTGGCGGGGGATGAGCAGTTCTTC. Protein product: CASSQDVAGDEQFF.

V usage is TRBV30 and J usage is TRBJ1-5; D gene uncertain. Trimming took 3 bases from V and 2 from J, leaving 8 bases between them. Germline V CDR1 and CDR2: GTSNPN, SVGIG (reference sequence). This CDR3 is 13 amino acids long. CDR3 DNA: TGTGCCTGGAGCCCCGGCGGCAATCAGCCCCAGCATTTT. It encodes CAWSPGGNQPQHF.

The rearrangement uses TRBV19 and TRBJ2-7; 11 bases are a match to TRBD1. The V gene's germline CDR1 is LNHDA and CDR2 SQIVND (reference sequence). The CDR3 has 16 amino acids. J was trimmed by 2 bases and V by 5 bases; bases with no gene match: 8. The CDR3 DNA follows: TGTGCCAGTAGTGACCCTGGGACAGGGGGTACCTACGAGCAGTACTTC. Its protein is CASSDPGTGGTYEQYF.

This clonotype occurred once. The rearrangement joins TRBV9 to TRBJ1-5, with D maybe TRBD1 (6 bases). V lost 3 bases, J lost 10 bases, and 20 bases lay in between. The germline V gene encodes CDR1 SGDLS and CDR2 YYNGEE. The CDR3 runs to 15 residues. CDR3: CASSAGGRDGAPQHF. The CDR3 DNA follows: TGTGCCAGCAGCGCCGGGGGCAGGGATGGGGCCCCCCAGCATTTT.

This CDR3 reads CASSPQDAEGETQYF. CDR3 DNA sequence: TGTGCCAGCAGCCCCCAGGACGCCGAGGGAGAGACCCAGTACTTC. The chain combines TRBV7-2 with TRBJ2-5, with D perhaps matching TRBD2 (5 bases). CDR3 length equals 15 residues. CDR1 is SGHTA and CDR2 is FQGNSA in the germline V gene. Trimming shortened V by 5 bases and J by 4 bases, and 17 bases separated the two germline ends.

This clonotype occurred a few times. J is TRBJ2-7 and V is TRBV6-2 or TRBV6-3; 7 bases are a match to TRBD1. CDR1 is MNHEY, CDR2 SVGEGT, per germline. The CDR3 contains 18 residues. With V trimmed by 6 bases and J by 2 bases, 19 bases remained unmatched. CDR3 DNA: TGTGCCAGCAGCTACCATACCGTTTCGACAGGGAAAGCCTACGAGCAGTACGTC. This gives the protein CASSYHTVSTGKAYEQYV.

This clonotype was found a few times. The chain combines TRBV1 with TRBJ2-7. TRBV1 counts as a pseudogene. The CDR3 runs to 15 residues. The CDR3 sequence: CTSSPCSGYSYEQYF. Here the CDR3 DNA reads TGCACCAGCAGCCCGTGTAGTGGGTACTCCTACGAGCAGTACTTC.

This clonotype was picked up a small number of times. The gene calls are TRBV10-2 and TRBJ2-7; D ambiguous. V lost 7 bases to trimming and J lost 3 bases, with 19 bases between them. The CDR3 spans 15 residues. Germline V gives CDR1 WSHSY, CDR2 SAAADI. This CDR3 reads CASNEPAQAVYEQYF. The CDR3 nucleotides read TGCGCCAGCAACGAACCAGCGCAGGCAGTCTACGAGCAGTACTTC.

The rearrangement links TRBV5-1 to TRBJ2-1, with 7 bases lining up with TRBD2. The trim removed 0 bases at V and 0 bases at J, leaving 12 bases unmatched. The V gene's germline CDR1 is SGHRS and CDR2 YFSETQ. CDR3 length: 19 amino acids. The CDR3 loop reads CASSLARLADGLSYNEQFF. The CDR3 DNA reads as TGCGCCAGCAGCTTGGCACGGCTAGCGGACGGTCTCTCCTACAATGAGCAGTTCTTC.

This clonotype was observed a handful of times. The chain has TRBV7-2 and TRBJ2-7, with D unclear. Trimming stripped 4 bases from V and 3 bases from J, with 10 bases between. The CDR3 loop spans 13 amino acids. The V gene's germline CDR1 is SGHTA and CDR2 FQGNSA. CDR3 residues: CASSSSGGYEQYF. CDR3 nucleotide sequence: TGTGCCAGCAGCTCCTCGGGTGGCTACGAGCAGTACTTC.

The chain recombines TRBV12-3 or TRBV12-4 with TRBJ1-2; unclear D gene. V shed 6 bases and J shed 8 bases, with 10 bases lying between them. The CDR3 consists of 11 residues. In nucleotides, the CDR3 is TGTGCCAGCAGGGACCGAGCCGGCTACACCTTC. It encodes CASRDRAGYTF.

The CDR3 DNA sequence: TGTGCCAGCAGTTACGCTTTGATAGACAGGGGAGGAACTGAAGCTTTCTTT. Protein sequence: CASSYALIDRGGTEAFF. V is TRBV5-4 and J is TRBJ1-1; 8 bases fit TRBD1. The V segment lost 5 bases and the J segment 5 bases; nucleotides outside the gene matches: 17. Germline CDR1 is SGHNT and CDR2 is YYREEE (reference sequence). This CDR3 contains 17 residues. Variable domain in full (rest from reference TRBV5-4 and TRBJ1-1): ETGVTQSPTHLIKTRGQQVTLRCSSQSGHNTVSWYQQALGQGPQFIFQYYREEENGRGNFPPRFSGLQFPNYSSELNVNALELDDSALYLCASSYALIDRGGTEAFFGQGTRLTVV.

The chain joins TRBV20-1 to TRBJ2-3, with a tentative D call TRBD2 (5 bases). Germline CDR1 is DFQATT and CDR2 is SNEGSKA (reference sequence). V lost 1 base to trimming and J lost 3 bases, with 11 bases between them. The CDR3 contains 14 residues. The CDR3 reads CSARGDGGTDTQYF. The CDR3 DNA sequence: TGCAGTGCTAGAGGTGATGGAGGAACAGATACGCAGTATTTT.

V usage is TRBV5-1 and J usage is TRBJ2-5, with TRBD1 matching 8 bases. The CDR3 is 14 amino acids. Looked up from germline, CDR1 is SGHRS and CDR2 is YFSETQ. The J segment lost 6 bases and the V segment lost 3 bases, leaving 7 bases of the junction unmatched. Here the CDR3 reads CASSSTGDRQTQYF. CDR3 DNA sequence: TGCGCCAGCAGCTCGACAGGGGATCGACAGACCCAGTACTTC. Filled out from reference TRBV5-1 and TRBJ2-5, the complete variable domain reads KAGVTQTPRYLIKTRGQQVTLSCSPISGHRSVSWYQQTPGQGLQFLFEYFSETQRNKGNFPGRFSGRQFSNSRSEMNVSTLELGDSALYLCASSSTGDRQTQYFGPGTRLLVL.